The T cell receptor beta chain under discussion was sequenced for a study of radiation and T cells in renal cell carcinoma. Findings and caveats of the study: Without pretreatment biopsies, baseline tumor clonotype presence was undetermined.

Time point of the sample: blood 2 weeks post-SBRT. Treatment specified: 15 Gy SBRT to primary tumor, nephrectomy 4 weeks later. In the case of this clone: Its antigen is as yet unknown.

Clones were read by immunoSEQ multiplex PCR, and TCRdb kept only the in-frame ones, dropping some. This sample yields roughly 130,000 clones, of which approximately 90% are seen a single time; 5.8% belongs to the top ten. This clonotype originated in a woman aged 70-85 years with renal cell carcinoma. This material consisted of blood, taken from a patient whose treatment included radiotherapy and nephrectomy.

CDR3 bases: TGTGCCAGCAGCTTAGACAGGGGTACCCAGCCCCAGCATTTT. Translated, it gives CASSLDRGTQPQHF. The V call is TRBV7-8, the J call TRBJ1-5, with 7 bases matching TRBD1. The CDR3 has 14 residues. CDR1 is SGHVS, CDR2 FQNEAQ, per germline. V dropped 1 base and J dropped 7; count of bases not matched to a gene: 4.